The 10 T cell receptor beta chains below come from one sample, sequenced in a study of pediatric ulcerative colitis. Profiled with immunoSEQ multiplex PCR; TCRdb holds only in-frame clones, not every one. The table lists 25,000 to 35,000 clones, roughly 86% of them singletons. What was sequenced was blood. The receptor source for this set is a boy between 10 and 17 years old with severe ulcerative colitis.

This clone was counted between two and nine times. The CDR3 DNA reads TGTGCCTGGAGTCCTAAGGACTGGGGAACGAACACTGAAGCTTTCTTT. This encodes CAWSPKDWGTNTEAFF. The rearrangement joins TRBV30 to TRBJ1-1; D uncertain. CDR3 length: 16 amino acids. Germline loops: CDR1 GTSNPN, CDR2 SVGIG (reference sequence). V was shortened by 2 bases and J by 1 base, with 17 bases between the two germline ends.

The sample holds one count of this clone. The chain has TRBV20-1 and TRBJ1-1; a weak D match, TRBD1 (5 bases). Germline loops: CDR1 DFQATT, CDR2 SNEGSKA (reference sequence). The CDR3 length is 11 residues. V was cut by 4 bases and J by 8 bases, with 11 bases left in between. The DNA for the CDR3 is TGCAGTGCTAATCCGGGGGTAGAAGCTTTCTTT. Translation: CSANPGVEAFF.

Remarks on this clone: At one end the junction does not follow the germline gene, possibly because of a read error. The J gene is TRBJ1-2, the V gene TRBV30; unclear D gene. The CDR3 runs 13 residues. CDR1 is GTSNPN and CDR2 is SVGIG in the germline V gene (reference sequence). The CDR3 nucleotides read TGTGCCTGGAGTGTACAGAGGGTTCCGGGCTGCACCTTC. It is translated as CAWSVQRVPGCTF.

This chain joins TRBV7-9 and TRBJ1-1; D ambiguous. Trimming took 5 bases from V and 8 from J, leaving 12 bases between them. This CDR3 is built from 12 residues. Germline-derived CDR1 and CDR2 are SEHNR and FQNEAQ (reference sequence). In nucleotides, the CDR3 is TGTGCCAGCAGCGCCCTGCATCTCGAAGCTTTCTTT. Protein sequence: CASSALHLEAFF.

This clone was observed a handful of times. The chain recombines TRBV9 with TRBJ1-2; D perhaps matches TRBD1 (6 bases). The CDR3 sequence is 14 residues long. Trimming cost V 5 bases and J 2 bases, with 13 bases left between them. Germline V gene sequence: CDR1 SGDLS, CDR2 YYNGEE. The CDR3 nucleotides read TGTGCCAGCAGTACAGGGTGGAACAACTATGGCTACACCTTC. This codes for CASSTGWNNYGYTF. Looking up the rest from reference TRBV9 and TRBJ1-2 gives the full variable domain: DSGVTQTPKHLITATGQRVTLRCSPRSGDLSVYWYQQSLDQGLQFLIQYYNGEERAKGNILERFSAQQFPDLHSELNLSSLELGDSALYFCASSTGWNNYGYTFGSGTRLTVV.

The genes are TRBV5-8 and TRBJ1-1, with D unresolved. CDR3 length: 15 amino acids. Between the trimmed V and J ends, which lost 0 bases and 1 base, there was a span of 10 bases. CDR1 and CDR2 (germline): SGHTS, YDEGEE. CDR3 loop: CASSLEPYKNTEAFF. The CDR3 bases are TGTGCCAGCAGCTTGGAGCCGTATAAGAACACTGAAGCTTTCTTT. Complete variable domain (other parts from reference TRBV5-8 and TRBJ1-1): EAGVTQSPTHLIKTRGQQATLRCSPISGHTSVYWYQQALGLGLQFLLWYDEGEERNRGNFPPRFSGRQFPNYSSELNVNALELEDSALYLCASSLEPYKNTEAFFGQGTRLTVV.

This sequence joins TRBV5-1 and TRBJ2-5; D might be TRBD1 or TRBD2, each matching 5 bases. From germline, CDR1 is SGHRS and CDR2 YFSETQ. V was cut by 4 bases and J by 2 bases, with 12 bases left in between. The CDR3 has 14 residues. The CDR3 DNA sequence: TGCGCCAGCAGCCTGGGGACCTCTCAAGAGACCCAGTACTTC. It encodes CASSLGTSQETQYF. Supplemented by reference TRBV5-1 and TRBJ2-5, the full variable domain reads KAGVTQTPRYLIKTRGQQVTLSCSPISGHRSVSWYQQTPGQGLQFLFEYFSETQRNKGNFPGRFSGRQFSNSRSEMNVSTLELGDSALYLCASSLGTSQETQYFGPGTRLLVL.

The chain joins TRBV10-3 to TRBJ1-1; the D is unclear. In germline, CDR1 is ENHRY, CDR2 SYGVKD. Trimming took 0 bases from V and 2 from J, leaving 10 bases between them. CDR3 size: 15 residues. This chain's CDR3 is CAISESWLLNTEAFF. The CDR3 region has the DNA TGTGCCATCAGTGAGTCTTGGCTCTTAAACACTGAAGCTTTCTTT.

The rearrangement uses TRBV9 and TRBJ2-2; TRBD1 might be the D (6 bases). This CDR3 is built from 15 residues. CDR1 is SGDLS, CDR2 YYNGEE, per germline. With 0 bases removed from V and 4 bases from J, the gap between germline ends came to 10 bases. For the CDR3, the DNA is TGTGCCAGCAGCGTAGGAGGGGGAATCACCGGGGAGCTGTTTTTT. Protein product: CASSVGGGITGELFF.

This clone was picked up a small number of times. The gene calls are TRBV2 and TRBJ1-3, with 9 positions matching TRBD1. After removal of 5 bases from V and 2 bases from J, the junction contained 10 bases not matched to a gene. This CDR3 is 17 amino acids long. CDR1 and CDR2 (germline): SNHLY, FYNNEI. The CDR3, as DNA: TGTGCCAGCAGTCACACTTCTACAGGGGGCACTGGAAACACCATATATTTT. Translation: CASSHTSTGGTGNTIYF.